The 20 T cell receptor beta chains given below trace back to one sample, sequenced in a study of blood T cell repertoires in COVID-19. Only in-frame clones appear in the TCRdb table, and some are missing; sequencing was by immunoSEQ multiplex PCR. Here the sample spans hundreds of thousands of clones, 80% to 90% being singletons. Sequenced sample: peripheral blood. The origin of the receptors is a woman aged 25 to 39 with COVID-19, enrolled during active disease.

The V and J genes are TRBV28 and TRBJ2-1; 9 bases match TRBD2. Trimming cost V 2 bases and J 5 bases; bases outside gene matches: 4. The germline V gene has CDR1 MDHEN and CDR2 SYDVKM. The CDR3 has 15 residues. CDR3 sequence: CASSLRAGGDNEQFF. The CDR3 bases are TGTGCCAGCAGTTTAAGGGCGGGGGGGGACAATGAGCAGTTCTTC. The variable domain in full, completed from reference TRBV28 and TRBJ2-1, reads DVKVTQSSRYLVKRTGEKVFLECVQDMDHENMFWYRQDPGLGLRLIYFSYDVKMKEKGDIPEGYSVSREKKERFSLILESASTNQTSMYLCASSLRAGGDNEQFFGPGTRLTVL.

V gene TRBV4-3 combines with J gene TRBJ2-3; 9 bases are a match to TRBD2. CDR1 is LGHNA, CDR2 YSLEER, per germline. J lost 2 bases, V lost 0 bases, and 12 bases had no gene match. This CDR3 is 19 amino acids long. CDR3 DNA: TGCGCCAGCAGCCAAGATATCAGGAGACTAGCGGCAAACACAGATACGCAGTATTTT. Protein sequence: CASSQDIRRLAANTDTQYF.

DNA of the CDR3: TGTGCCAGCAGTTCGGGGAATCTGAACACTGAAGCTTTCTTT. Translation: CASSSGNLNTEAFF. The chain carries TRBV28 and TRBJ1-1; D is unresolved. This CDR3 is built from 14 residues. CDR1 and CDR2 (germline): MDHEN, SYDVKM. The V end was cut by 4 bases, the J end by 0 bases, with 9 bases between.

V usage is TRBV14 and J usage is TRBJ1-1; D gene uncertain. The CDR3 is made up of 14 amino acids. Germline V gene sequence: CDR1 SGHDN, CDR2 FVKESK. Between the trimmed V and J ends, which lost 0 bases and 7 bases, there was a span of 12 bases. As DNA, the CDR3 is TGTGCCAGCAGCCAAGAACTGGCGGTTAATGAAGCTTTCTTT. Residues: CASSQELAVNEAFF.

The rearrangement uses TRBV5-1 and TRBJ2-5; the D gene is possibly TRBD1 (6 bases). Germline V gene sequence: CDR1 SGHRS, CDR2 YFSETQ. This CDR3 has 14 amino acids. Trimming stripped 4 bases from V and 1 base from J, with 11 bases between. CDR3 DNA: TGCGCCAGCAGCCTCGACAGGCTCCAAGAGACCCAGTACTTC. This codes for CASSLDRLQETQYF.

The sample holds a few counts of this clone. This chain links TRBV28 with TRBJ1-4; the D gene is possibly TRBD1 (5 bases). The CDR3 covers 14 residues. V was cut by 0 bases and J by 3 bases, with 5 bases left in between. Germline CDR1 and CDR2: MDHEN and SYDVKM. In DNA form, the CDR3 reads TGTGCCAGCAGTTTATGGGGGCCTAATGAAAAACTGTTTTTT. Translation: CASSLWGPNEKLFF.

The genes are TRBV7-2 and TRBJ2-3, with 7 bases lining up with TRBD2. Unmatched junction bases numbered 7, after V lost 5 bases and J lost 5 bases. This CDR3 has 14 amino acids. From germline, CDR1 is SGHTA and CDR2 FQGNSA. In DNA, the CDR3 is TGTGCCAGCAGCCCATCCCCTAGCGGAGATACGCAGTATTTT. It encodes CASSPSPSGDTQYF.

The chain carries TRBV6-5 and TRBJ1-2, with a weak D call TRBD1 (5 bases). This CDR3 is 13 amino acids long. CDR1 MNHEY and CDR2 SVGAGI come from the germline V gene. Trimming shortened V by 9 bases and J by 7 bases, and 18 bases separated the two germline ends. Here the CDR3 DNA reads TGTGCCAGTACGAGGCAGGGCGCAAGTGGCTACACCTTC. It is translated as CASTRQGASGYTF.

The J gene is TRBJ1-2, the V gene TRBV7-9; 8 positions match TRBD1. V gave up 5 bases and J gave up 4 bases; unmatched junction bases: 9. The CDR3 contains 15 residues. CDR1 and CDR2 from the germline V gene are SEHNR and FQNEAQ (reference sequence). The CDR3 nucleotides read TGTGCCAGCAGCGACGGCAGGGACAGGCTCTATGGCTACACCTTC. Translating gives CASSDGRDRLYGYTF. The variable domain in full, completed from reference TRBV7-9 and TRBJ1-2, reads DTGVSQNPRHKITKRGQNVTFRCDPISEHNRLYWYRQTLGQGPEFLTYFQNEAQLEKSRLLSDRFSAERPKGSFSTLEIQRTEQGDSAMYLCASSDGRDRLYGYTFGSGTRLTVV.

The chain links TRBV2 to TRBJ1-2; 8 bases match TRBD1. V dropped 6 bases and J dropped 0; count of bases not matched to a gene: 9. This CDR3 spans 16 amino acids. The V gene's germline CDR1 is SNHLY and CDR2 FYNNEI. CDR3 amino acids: CASSLTGTGANYGYTF. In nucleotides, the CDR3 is TGTGCCAGCAGCCTTACCGGGACAGGAGCTAACTATGGCTACACCTTC.

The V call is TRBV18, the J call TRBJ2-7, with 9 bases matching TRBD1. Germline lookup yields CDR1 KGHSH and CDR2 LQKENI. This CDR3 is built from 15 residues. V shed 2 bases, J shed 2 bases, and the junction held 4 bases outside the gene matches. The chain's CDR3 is CASSPGTGPTYEQYF. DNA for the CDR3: TGTGCCAGCTCACCAGGGACAGGGCCAACCTACGAGCAGTACTTC.

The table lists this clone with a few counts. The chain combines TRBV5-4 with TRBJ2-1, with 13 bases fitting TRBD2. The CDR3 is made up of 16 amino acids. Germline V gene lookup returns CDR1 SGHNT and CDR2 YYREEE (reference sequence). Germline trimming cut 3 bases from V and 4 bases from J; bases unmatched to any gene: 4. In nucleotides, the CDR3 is TGTGCCAGCAGCTCCACTAGCGGGAGGGGTTACAATGAGCAGTTCTTC. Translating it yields CASSSTSGRGYNEQFF.

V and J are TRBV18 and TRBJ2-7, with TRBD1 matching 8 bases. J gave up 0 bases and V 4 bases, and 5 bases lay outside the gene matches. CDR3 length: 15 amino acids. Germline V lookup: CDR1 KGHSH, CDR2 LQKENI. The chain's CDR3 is CASSRSGQGSYEQYV. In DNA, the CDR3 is TGTGCCAGCTCACGGTCAGGACAGGGCTCCTACGAGCAGTACGTC.

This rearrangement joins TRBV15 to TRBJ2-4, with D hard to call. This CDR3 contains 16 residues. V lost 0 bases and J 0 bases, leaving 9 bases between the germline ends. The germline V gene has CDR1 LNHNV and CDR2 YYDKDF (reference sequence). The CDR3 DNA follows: TGTGCCACCAGCAGAGATCGTGGCAGAGCCAAAAACATTCAGTACTTC. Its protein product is CATSRDRGRAKNIQYF.

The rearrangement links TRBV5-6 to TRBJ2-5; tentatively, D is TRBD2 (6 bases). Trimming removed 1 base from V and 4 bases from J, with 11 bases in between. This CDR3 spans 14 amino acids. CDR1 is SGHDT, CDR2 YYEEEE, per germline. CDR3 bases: TGTGCCAGCAGCTTGAGTCTAGCGAGAGAGACCCAGTACTTC. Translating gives CASSLSLARETQYF.

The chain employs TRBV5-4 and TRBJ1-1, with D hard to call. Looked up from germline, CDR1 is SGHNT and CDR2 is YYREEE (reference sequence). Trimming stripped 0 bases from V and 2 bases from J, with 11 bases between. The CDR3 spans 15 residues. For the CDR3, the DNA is TGTGCCAGCAGCTTGGCGCGCCAGGTAAACACTGAAGCTTTCTTT. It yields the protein CASSLARQVNTEAFF.

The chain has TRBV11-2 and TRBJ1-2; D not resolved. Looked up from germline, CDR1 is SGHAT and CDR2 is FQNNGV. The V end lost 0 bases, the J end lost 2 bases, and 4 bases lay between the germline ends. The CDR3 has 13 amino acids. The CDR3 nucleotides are TGTGCCAGCAGCTTAGAGGCAAACTATGGCTACACCTTC. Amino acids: CASSLEANYGYTF.

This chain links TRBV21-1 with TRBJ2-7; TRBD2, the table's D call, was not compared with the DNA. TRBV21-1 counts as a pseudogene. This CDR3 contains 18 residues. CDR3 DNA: TGTGCCAGCAGCAAAGGAAGTTTTGTTATGGCGGGAGACTACGAGCAGTACGTC. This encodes CASSKGSFVMAGDYEQYV.

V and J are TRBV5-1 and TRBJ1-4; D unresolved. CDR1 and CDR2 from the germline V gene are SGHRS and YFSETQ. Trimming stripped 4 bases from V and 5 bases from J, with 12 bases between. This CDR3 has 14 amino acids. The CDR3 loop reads CASSPGKGNEKLFF. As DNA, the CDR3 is TGCGCCAGCAGCCCAGGTAAAGGAAATGAAAAACTGTTTTTT.

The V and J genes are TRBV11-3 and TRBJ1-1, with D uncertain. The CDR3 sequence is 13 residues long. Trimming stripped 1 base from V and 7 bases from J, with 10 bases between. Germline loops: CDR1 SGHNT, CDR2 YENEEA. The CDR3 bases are TGTGCCAGCAGCTTAGGGAGGTCCGTTGAAGCTTTCTTT. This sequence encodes CASSLGRSVEAFF.